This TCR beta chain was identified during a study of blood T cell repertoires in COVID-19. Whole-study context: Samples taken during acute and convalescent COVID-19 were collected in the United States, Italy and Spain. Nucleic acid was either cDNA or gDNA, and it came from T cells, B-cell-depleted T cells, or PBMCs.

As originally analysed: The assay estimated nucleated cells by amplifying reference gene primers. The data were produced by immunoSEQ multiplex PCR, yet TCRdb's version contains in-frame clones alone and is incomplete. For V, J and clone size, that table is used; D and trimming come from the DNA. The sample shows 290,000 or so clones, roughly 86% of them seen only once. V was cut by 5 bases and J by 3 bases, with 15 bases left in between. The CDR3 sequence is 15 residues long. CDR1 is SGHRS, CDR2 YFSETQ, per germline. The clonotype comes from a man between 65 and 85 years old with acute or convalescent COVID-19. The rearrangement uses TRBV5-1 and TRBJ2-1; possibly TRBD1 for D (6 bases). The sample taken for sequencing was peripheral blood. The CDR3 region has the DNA TGCGCCAGCAGTTCCAGGGGCGGACTCTACAATGAGCAGTTCTTC. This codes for CASSSRGGLYNEQFF.